The 13 T cell receptor beta chains presented below share a single source sample, sequenced in a study of T-cell memory formation after mild COVID-19. MiXCR was run by TCRdb on the 5' RACE reads, yielding one entry per CDR3 protein. The sample yields about 290,000 distinct CDR3 sequences, more than 15% seen once. The sequenced sample consisted of PBMCs or a T cell subset sorted from them (not recorded which). The receptors derive from a man in his late teens or twenties who had mild COVID-19 (a few samples of this study predate the infection). Cell type and time point are not known.

This clonotype was observed a few times. The chain joins TRBV14 to TRBJ1-1; D gene unclear. The CDR3 has 13 residues. V lost 5 bases, J lost 0 bases, and 7 bases lay in between. CDR1 is SGHDN, CDR2 FVKESK, per germline. The CDR3 DNA sequence: TGTGCCAGCAGCACCGATATGAACACTGAAGCTTTCTTT. Its translation is CASSTDMNTEAFF.

This clonotype was counted between two and nine times. The gene calls are TRBV20-1 and TRBJ1-2; TRBD1 might be the D (6 bases). This CDR3 is built from 16 residues. Trimming cost V 6 bases and J 0 bases, with 20 bases left between them. The V gene's germline CDR1 is DFQATT and CDR2 SNEGSKA (reference sequence). The CDR3 coding sequence is TGCAGTGCCAGGGGCGGTACGACCGCAGCTAACTATGGCTACACCTTC. Encoded protein: CSARGGTTAANYGYTF.

The chain links TRBV10-3 to TRBJ1-5; D gene uncertain. This CDR3 contains 14 residues. V shed 0 bases and J shed 5 bases, with 8 bases lying between them. CDR1 is ENHRY, CDR2 SYGVKD, per germline. Here the CDR3 DNA reads TGTGCCATCAGTGAGTCGGTCTCAGATCAGCCCCAGCATTTT. This translates into CAISESVSDQPQHF.

This clonotype appeared a few times. The genes are TRBV6-5 and TRBJ1-6; D is perhaps TRBD1 (5 bases). Germline V gene sequence: CDR1 MNHEY, CDR2 SVGAGI. V was shortened by 3 bases and J by 7 bases, with 10 bases between the two germline ends. The CDR3 has 14 residues. The CDR3 coding sequence is TGTGCCAGCAGTTATCCGGGGGAAAATTCACCCCTCCACTTT. Its protein is CASSYPGENSPLHF.

The chain links TRBV4-1 to TRBJ2-5; 9 bases fit TRBD1. This CDR3 comprises 15 residues. After removal of 4 bases from V and 3 bases from J, the junction contained 6 bases not matched to a gene. Germline CDR1 MGHRA, CDR2 YSYEKL. This CDR3 reads CASSPEGQGEETQYF. The DNA for the CDR3 is TGCGCCAGCAGCCCCGAGGGACAGGGAGAAGAGACCCAGTACTTC.

This clonotype was found a few times. The chain is built from TRBV24-1 and TRBJ2-1; D might be TRBD1 (6 bases). Germline V gene sequence: CDR1 KGHDR, CDR2 SFDVKD. Deletions cut 2 bases from V and 7 bases from J, with 17 bases between. The CDR3 is 16 residues long. CDR3 region: CATSDSSGAGLNEQFF. DNA for the CDR3: TGTGCCACCAGTGATTCGTCAGGGGCTGGGTTGAATGAGCAGTTCTTC.

CDR3 coding DNA: TGTGCCAGCAGTTTACAGGCGGGGAGCACTGAAGCTTTCTTT. Its translation: CASSLQAGSTEAFF. The chain carries TRBV27 and TRBJ1-1; no firm D call. This CDR3 has 14 residues. Per the germline V gene, CDR1 is MNHEY and CDR2 is SMNVEV (reference sequence). The germline V and J ends were trimmed by 2 bases and 4 bases, with 11 bases remaining between them.

This rearrangement joins TRBV6-5 to TRBJ2-5; D gene uncertain. The germline V gene encodes CDR1 MNHEY and CDR2 SVGAGI. This CDR3 comprises 13 residues. V shed 0 bases and J shed 1 base, with 3 bases lying between them. The CDR3 here is CASSYSSQETQYF. DNA for the CDR3: TGTGCCAGCAGTTACTCCAGCCAAGAGACCCAGTACTTC.

In its sample, this clonotype was seen a few times. The rearrangement joins TRBV7-2 to TRBJ1-1, with 8 positions matching TRBD1. Germline V lookup: CDR1 SGHTA, CDR2 FQGNSA. This CDR3 region has 15 residues. The V gene end was trimmed by 1 base and the J gene end by 0 bases; junction bases not matched to a gene: 1. This CDR3 is CASSLGTGMNTEAFF. In DNA, the CDR3 is TGTGCCAGCAGCTTAGGGACAGGGATGAACACTGAAGCTTTCTTT.

This clonotype was detected only a few times. The chain joins TRBV5-6 to TRBJ1-2, with no clear D. Trimming took 1 base from V and 1 from J, leaving 5 bases between them. Per the germline V gene, CDR1 is SGHDT and CDR2 is YYEEEE. This CDR3 has 13 amino acids. The CDR3 protein is CASSLWVNYGYTF. The CDR3 nucleotides read TGTGCCAGCAGCTTGTGGGTTAACTATGGCTACACCTTC.

The chain carries TRBV20-1 and TRBJ1-2; D remains ambiguous. Trimming cost V 1 base and J 8 bases, with 20 bases left between them. From germline, CDR1 is DFQATT and CDR2 SNEGSKA (reference sequence). The CDR3 length is 15 residues. The CDR3 sequence is CSARVLTSSWRGYTF. The CDR3 region has the DNA TGCAGTGCTAGAGTATTAACTTCTTCCTGGAGAGGCTACACCTTC.

The genes are TRBV6-2 or TRBV6-3 and TRBJ2-5, with D unclear. Germline loops: CDR1 MNHEY, CDR2 SVGEGT. With 2 bases removed from V and 0 bases from J, the gap between germline ends came to 7 bases. CDR3 length equals 14 residues. CDR3 in amino acids: CASSYRRDQETQYF. The CDR3 coding sequence is TGTGCCAGCAGTTACCGCCGGGACCAAGAGACCCAGTACTTC.

In this sample, this clonotype turned up many times. This chain uses TRBV6-2 or TRBV6-3 with TRBJ1-1; D is uncertain. V was clipped by 1 base and J by 0 bases, with 12 bases between them. Germline CDR1 and CDR2: MNHEY and SVGEGT. The CDR3 is 16 residues long. CDR3 protein: CASSYYTRRVNTEAFF. CDR3 DNA sequence: TGTGCCAGCAGTTACTACACCCGACGGGTGAACACTGAAGCTTTCTTT.